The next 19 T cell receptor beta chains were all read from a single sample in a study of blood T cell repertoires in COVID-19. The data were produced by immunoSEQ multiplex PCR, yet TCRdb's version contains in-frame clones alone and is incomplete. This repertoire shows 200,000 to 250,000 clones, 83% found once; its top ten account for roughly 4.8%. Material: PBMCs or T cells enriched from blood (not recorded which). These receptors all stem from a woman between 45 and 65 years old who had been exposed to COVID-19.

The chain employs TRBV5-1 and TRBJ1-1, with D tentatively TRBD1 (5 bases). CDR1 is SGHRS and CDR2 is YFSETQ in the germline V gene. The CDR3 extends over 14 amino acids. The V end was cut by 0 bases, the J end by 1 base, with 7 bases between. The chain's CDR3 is CASSLGQKNTEAFF. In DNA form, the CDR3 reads TGCGCCAGCAGCTTGGGACAGAAGAACACTGAAGCTTTCTTT.

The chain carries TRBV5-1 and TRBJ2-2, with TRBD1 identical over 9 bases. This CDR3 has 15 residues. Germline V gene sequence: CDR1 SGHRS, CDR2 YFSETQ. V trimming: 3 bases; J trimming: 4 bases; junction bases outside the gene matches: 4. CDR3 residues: CASSWGQGSTGELFF. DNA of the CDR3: TGCGCCAGCAGCTGGGGACAGGGTAGCACCGGGGAGCTGTTTTTT.

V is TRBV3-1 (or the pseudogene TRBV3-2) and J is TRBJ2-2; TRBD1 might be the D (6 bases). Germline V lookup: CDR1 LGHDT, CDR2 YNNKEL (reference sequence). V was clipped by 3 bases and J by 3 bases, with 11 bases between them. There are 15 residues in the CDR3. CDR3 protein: CASSQGDTYTGELFF. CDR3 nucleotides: TGTGCCAGCAGCCAGGGGGACACGTACACCGGGGAGCTGTTTTTT.

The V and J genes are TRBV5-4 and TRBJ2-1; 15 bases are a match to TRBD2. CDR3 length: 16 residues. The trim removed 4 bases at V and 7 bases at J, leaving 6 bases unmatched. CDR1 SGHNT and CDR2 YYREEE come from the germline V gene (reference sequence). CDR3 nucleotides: TGTGCCAGCAGCCCTGGACTAGCGGGGGGGCAAAATGAGCAGTTCTTC. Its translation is CASSPGLAGGQNEQFF.

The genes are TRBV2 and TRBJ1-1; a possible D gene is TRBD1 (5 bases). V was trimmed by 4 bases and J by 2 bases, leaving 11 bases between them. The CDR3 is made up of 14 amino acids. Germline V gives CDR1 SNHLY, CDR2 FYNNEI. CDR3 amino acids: CASSVRGLNTEAFF. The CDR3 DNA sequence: TGTGCCAGCAGTGTTCGGGGACTAAACACTGAAGCTTTCTTT.

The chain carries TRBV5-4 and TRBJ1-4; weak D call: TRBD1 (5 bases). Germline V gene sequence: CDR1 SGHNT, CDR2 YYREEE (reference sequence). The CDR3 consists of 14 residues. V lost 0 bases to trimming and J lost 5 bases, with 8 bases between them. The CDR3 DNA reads TGTGCCAGCAGCTTGGCAGGGCTCAATGAAAAACTGTTTTTT. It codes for CASSLAGLNEKLFF.

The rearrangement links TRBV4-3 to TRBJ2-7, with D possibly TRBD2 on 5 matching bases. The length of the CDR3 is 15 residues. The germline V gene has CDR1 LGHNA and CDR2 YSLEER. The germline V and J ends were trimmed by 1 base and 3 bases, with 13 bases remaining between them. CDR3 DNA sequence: TGCGCCAGCAGCCAAGCCGTCGGGGATCACTACGAGCAGTACTTC. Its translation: CASSQAVGDHYEQYF.

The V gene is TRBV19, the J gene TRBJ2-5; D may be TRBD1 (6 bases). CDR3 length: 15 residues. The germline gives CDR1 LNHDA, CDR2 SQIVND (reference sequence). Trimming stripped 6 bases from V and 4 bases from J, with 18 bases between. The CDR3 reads CASSLGGGPGETQYF. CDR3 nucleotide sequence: TGTGCCAGTAGCCTTGGGGGCGGGCCCGGAGAGACCCAGTACTTC.

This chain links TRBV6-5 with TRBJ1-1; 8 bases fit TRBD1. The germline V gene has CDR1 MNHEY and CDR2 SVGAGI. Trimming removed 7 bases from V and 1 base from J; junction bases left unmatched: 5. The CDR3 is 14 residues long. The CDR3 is CASTRTGTNTEAFF. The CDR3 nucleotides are TGTGCCAGCACCCGGACAGGGACGAACACTGAAGCTTTCTTT.

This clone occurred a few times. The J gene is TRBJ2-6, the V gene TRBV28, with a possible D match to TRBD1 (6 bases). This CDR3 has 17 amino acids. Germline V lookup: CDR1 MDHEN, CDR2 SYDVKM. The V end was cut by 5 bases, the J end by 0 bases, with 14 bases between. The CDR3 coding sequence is TGTGCCAGCAGTCGCCAGGGGTCGGGCTCTGGGGCCAACGTCCTGACTTTC. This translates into CASSRQGSGSGANVLTF.

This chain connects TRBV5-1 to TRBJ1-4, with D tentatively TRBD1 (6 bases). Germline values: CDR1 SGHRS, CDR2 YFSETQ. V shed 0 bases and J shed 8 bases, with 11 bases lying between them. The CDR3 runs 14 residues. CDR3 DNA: TGCGCCAGCAGCTTGGTACAGGGAGCGGAAAAACTGTTTTTT. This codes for CASSLVQGAEKLFF.

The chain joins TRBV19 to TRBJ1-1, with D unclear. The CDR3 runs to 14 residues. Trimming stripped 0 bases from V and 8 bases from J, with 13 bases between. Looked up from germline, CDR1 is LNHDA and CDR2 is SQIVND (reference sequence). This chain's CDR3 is CASSIDTAGAEAFF. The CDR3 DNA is TGTGCCAGTAGTATAGATACGGCGGGCGCGGAAGCTTTCTTT. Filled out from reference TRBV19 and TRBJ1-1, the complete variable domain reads DGGITQSPKYLFRKEGQNVTLSCEQNLNHDAMYWYRQDPGQGLRLIYYSQIVNDFQKGDIAEGYSVSREKKESFPLTVTSAQKNPTAFYLCASSIDTAGAEAFFGQGTRLTVV.

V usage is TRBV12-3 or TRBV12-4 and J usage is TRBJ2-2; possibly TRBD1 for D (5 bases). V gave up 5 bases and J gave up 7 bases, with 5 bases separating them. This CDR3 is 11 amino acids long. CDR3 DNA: TGTGCCAGCAGTACAGGCGGGGAGCTGTTTTTT. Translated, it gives CASSTGGELFF.

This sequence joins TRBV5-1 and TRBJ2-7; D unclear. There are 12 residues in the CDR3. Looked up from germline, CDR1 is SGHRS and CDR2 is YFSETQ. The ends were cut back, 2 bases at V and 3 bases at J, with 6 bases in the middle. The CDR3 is CASSFDFYEQYF. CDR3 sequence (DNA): TGCGCCAGCAGCTTCGACTTCTACGAGCAGTACTTC.

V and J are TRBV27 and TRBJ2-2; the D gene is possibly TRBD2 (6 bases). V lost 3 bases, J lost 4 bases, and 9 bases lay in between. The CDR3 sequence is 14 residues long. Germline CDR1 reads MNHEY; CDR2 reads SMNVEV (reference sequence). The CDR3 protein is CASSFRGFTGELFF. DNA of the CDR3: TGTGCCAGCAGTTTCCGGGGGTTCACCGGGGAGCTGTTTTTT.

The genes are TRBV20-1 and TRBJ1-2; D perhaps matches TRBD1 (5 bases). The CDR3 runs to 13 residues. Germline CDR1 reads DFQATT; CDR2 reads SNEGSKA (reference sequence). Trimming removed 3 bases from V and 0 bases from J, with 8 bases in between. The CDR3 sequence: CSASRTTNYGYTF. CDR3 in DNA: TGCAGTGCTAGTCGGACAACTAACTATGGCTACACCTTC.

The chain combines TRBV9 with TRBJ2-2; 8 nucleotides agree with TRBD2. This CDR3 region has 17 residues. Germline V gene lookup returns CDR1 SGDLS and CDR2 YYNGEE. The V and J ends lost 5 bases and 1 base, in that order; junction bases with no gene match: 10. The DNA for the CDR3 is TGTGCCAGCAGGAAGGGCGCGGGGGGAATGAACACCGGGGAGCTGTTTTTT. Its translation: CASRKGAGGMNTGELFF. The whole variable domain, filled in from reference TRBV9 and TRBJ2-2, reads DSGVTQTPKHLITATGQRVTLRCSPRSGDLSVYWYQQSLDQGLQFLIQYYNGEERAKGNILERFSAQQFPDLHSELNLSSLELGDSALYFCASRKGAGGMNTGELFFGEGSRLTVL.

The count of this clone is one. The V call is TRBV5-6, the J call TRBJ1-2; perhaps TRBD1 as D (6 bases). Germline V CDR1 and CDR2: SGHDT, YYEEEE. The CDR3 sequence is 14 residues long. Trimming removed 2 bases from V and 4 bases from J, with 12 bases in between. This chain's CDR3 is CASSLQGSSYGYTF. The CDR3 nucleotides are TGTGCCAGCAGCTTACAGGGAAGTTCCTATGGCTACACCTTC.

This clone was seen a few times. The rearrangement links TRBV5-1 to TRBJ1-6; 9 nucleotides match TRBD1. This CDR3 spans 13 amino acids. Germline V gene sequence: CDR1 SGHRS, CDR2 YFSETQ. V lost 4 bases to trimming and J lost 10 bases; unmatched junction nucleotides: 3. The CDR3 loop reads CASSGTGPSPLHF. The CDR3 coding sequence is TGCGCCAGCAGCGGGACAGGGCCATCACCCCTCCACTTT.